This T cell receptor (beta chain) was sequenced in a study of blood T cell repertoires in COVID-19. CDR1 LGHNA and CDR2 YNFKEQ come from the germline V gene. Unmatched junction bases numbered 7, after V lost 1 base and J lost 4 bases. CDR3 size: 16 residues. Profiling relied on immunoSEQ multiplex PCR, and the TCRdb table lists in-frame clones only, not all of them. The table has roughly 100,000 clones, roughly 85% seen once. The sequence came from a man in his fifties or sixties with acute or convalescent COVID-19. The V call is TRBV4-2, the J call TRBJ2-5; 9 nucleotides match TRBD2. Source material: peripheral blood. The CDR3 nucleotides are TGTGCCAGCAGCCAAGTCGGGGCGGGGGGGCCAGAGACCCAGTACTTC. Translated: CASSQVGAGGPETQYF.